The T cell receptor (beta chain) described here comes from a study of monozygotic twins with inflammatory bowel disease. TCRdb reanalyzed the 5' RACE reads, giving one entry per CDR3 protein sequence and no DNA. The sample shows some 170,000 distinct CDR3 sequences, and approximately 3% sits with its ten largest clones. The germline CDR1 and CDR2 sequences are SGHAT and FQNNGV. This CDR3 region has 14 residues. Findings and caveats of the study: Healthy co-twins exceeded IBD patients in TCRbeta diversity as measured by inverse Simpson. Support was absent for any single strong signal or clonotype linked to IBD.

To note about this clonotype: The antigen is not known.

What was sequenced was blood. The TCR originated in a human donor with ulcerative colitis or Crohn's disease, or a healthy co-twin of an affected twin (not recorded which). The V call is TRBV11-2, the J call TRBJ2-5; TCRdb gives TRBD2 as the D gene, but with no DNA this cannot be confirmed. The CDR3 reads CASGLAGVIETQYF.